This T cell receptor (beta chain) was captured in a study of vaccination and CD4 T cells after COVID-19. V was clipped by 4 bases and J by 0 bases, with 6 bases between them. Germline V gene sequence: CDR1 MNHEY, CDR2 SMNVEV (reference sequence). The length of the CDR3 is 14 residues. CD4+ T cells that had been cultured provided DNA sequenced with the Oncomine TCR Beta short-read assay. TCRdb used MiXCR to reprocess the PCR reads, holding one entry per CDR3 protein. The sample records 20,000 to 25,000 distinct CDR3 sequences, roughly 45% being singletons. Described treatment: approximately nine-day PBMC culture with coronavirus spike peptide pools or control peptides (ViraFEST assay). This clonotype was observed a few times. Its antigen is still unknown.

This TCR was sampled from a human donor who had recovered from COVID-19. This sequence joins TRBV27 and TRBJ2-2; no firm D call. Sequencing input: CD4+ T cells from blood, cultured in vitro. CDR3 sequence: CASSWYPNTGELFF. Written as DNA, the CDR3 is TGTGCCAGCAGTTGGTACCCGAACACCGGGGAGCTGTTTTTT.